This entry lists 6 T cell receptor beta chains sequenced from one sample in a study of shared clonotypes between healthy human individuals. Cells designated naive CD8 were CD45RO-negative and were positively selected for CCR7, with terminally differentiated effector memory CD45RA+ cells excluded. Assay: immunoSEQ multiplex PCR; the TCRdb copy retains only in-frame clones and omits some. The sample records about 1,900,000 clones, roughly 95% being singletons. The sequenced material came from naive CD8+ T cells sorted from blood. Receptor source: a young man in good health.

The chain uses TRBV9 and TRBJ1-6; D is uncertain. This CDR3 is built from 15 residues. V dropped 1 base and J dropped 8 bases, with 13 bases sitting between them. The V gene's germline CDR1 is SGDLS and CDR2 YYNGEE. The CDR3 coding sequence is TGTGCCAGCAGCGTAAACCCCCTTACAGATTCACCCCTCCACTTT. Amino acids: CASSVNPLTDSPLHF.

The rearrangement joins TRBV5-1 to TRBJ2-2; D gene unclear. Germline-derived CDR1 and CDR2 are SGHRS and YFSETQ. V lost 0 bases, J lost 3 bases, and 3 bases lay in between. This CDR3 has 13 amino acids. DNA of the CDR3: TGCGCCAGCAGCTTGGTAGACACCGGGGAGCTGTTTTTT. Its protein product is CASSLVDTGELFF.

V gene TRBV5-1 combines with J gene TRBJ2-1; 9 nucleotides match TRBD1. The CDR3 runs to 14 residues. J lost 8 bases, V lost 7 bases, and 10 bases had no gene match. Per the germline V gene, CDR1 is SGHRS and CDR2 is YFSETQ. The CDR3 sequence: CASDRTGAGDEQFF. For the CDR3, the DNA is TGCGCCAGCGATAGGACAGGGGCGGGCGATGAGCAGTTCTTC.

This clone appeared once. V usage is TRBV28 and J usage is TRBJ2-1; 9 bases match TRBD2. Germline values: CDR1 MDHEN, CDR2 SYDVKM. The V gene end was trimmed by 5 bases and the J gene end by 0 bases; junction bases not matched to a gene: 8. The CDR3 length is 17 residues. CDR3 bases: TGTGCCAGCAGTCACCCCTCTAGCGGGAACTCCTACAATGAGCAGTTCTTC. Its protein is CASSHPSSGNSYNEQFF.

The V gene is TRBV5-5, the J gene TRBJ2-5; the D gene is possibly TRBD2 (5 bases). This CDR3 contains 15 residues. With 0 bases removed from V and 1 base from J, the gap between germline ends came to 10 bases. The V gene's germline CDR1 is SGHKS and CDR2 YYEKEE (reference sequence). In DNA form, the CDR3 reads TGTGCCAGCAGCTTGGTAGCAGGAGGCCAAGAGACCCAGTACTTC. It is translated as CASSLVAGGQETQYF.

The chain carries TRBV30 and TRBJ2-7, with D uncertain. V shed 2 bases and J shed 0 bases, with 14 bases lying between them. The V gene's germline CDR1 is GTSNPN and CDR2 SVGIG (reference sequence). The CDR3 loop spans 15 amino acids. The CDR3 sequence: CAWSIRTASSYEQYF. The CDR3 bases are TGTGCCTGGAGTATTCGTACAGCCAGCTCCTACGAGCAGTACTTC.